This T cell receptor (beta chain) was captured in a study of T cell repertoires in cytomegalovirus infection. Study-wide findings and caveats: Based on cumulative public TCR beta family frequency, carriers of CMV plus the relevant HLA were identified.

The length of the CDR3 is 13 residues. The trim removed 3 bases at V and 7 bases at J, leaving 2 bases unmatched. CDR1 is SEHNR, CDR2 FQNEAQ, per germline (reference sequence). Each CDR3 protein is one row after TCRdb ran MiXCR on the reads. This table holds 450,000 to 550,000 distinct CDR3 sequences, about 17% found once. Ten or more counts support this clonotype. Its specificity is not known. This rearrangement joins TRBV7-9 to TRBJ2-1, with 8 bases aligning to TRBD2. Sequenced: CD8+ T cells from PBMCs. The TCR sequence derives from a human donor in good health (CMV status not recorded). Some clones in this sample may be carry-over from other donors' samples. The CDR3 DNA reads as TGTGCCAGCAGCTTGGGGACTAGGAATGAGCAGTTCTTC. Its protein product is CASSLGTRNEQFF.